This TCR beta chain was captured in a study of vaccination effects on CD4 cells after COVID-19 (dated by TCRdb to between 2021 and 2024). Background for the entire study: Across the study, the median time from the second dose to post-vaccine sampling was 72 days (range 14 to 241). The study compared SARS-CoV-2 spike-specific CD4+ TCR repertoires before and after mRNA vaccination in COVID-19 convalescent patients and infection-naive vaccine recipients. A total of 10 COVID-19 convalescent patients and a few SARS-CoV-2-naive healthy vaccine recipients were included in the full study. In the study, cultures from other donors were sequenced using the Oncomine TCR Beta short-read assay on an Illumina iSeq 100.

Note on this clone: Its antigen target is currently unknown. The input lacks base qualities; no much larger clone sits a single base away.

Receptor libraries were prepared by the immunoSEQ multiplex PCR assay. TCR beta CDR3 sequencing was performed on DNA from the cultured, isolated CD4+ T cells. Per the original workflow: The analysis removed non-productive TCR sequences, trimmed reads to the CDR3 region, and retained only CDR3s that were 7 or more amino acids long. Antigen-specific clonotypes were identified with the MANAFEST web app by comparing expansion in peptide wells against reference cultures. To be called positive, a clone needed expansion at FDR<0.05 compared with the reference and with all other wells, an odds ratio greater than 5, and a frequency greater than 0.1% in two replicate wells. Cross-reactive clonotypes were defined as significantly expanded in SARS-CoV-2 spike wells and in at least one common cold coronavirus spike condition. Levenshtein distance calculated with the stringdist R package was used to assess CDR3 similarity, and unrooted trees were constructed with ape in R 3.6.1. TCRdb stores this immuneACCESS table with in-frame sequences only. Part of the clones is absent; in the studies checked, under half of the shortfall reflects unresolved V genes, and no reason is known for the rest. V and J calls and clone size are those listed in that table; D and trimming were worked out from the DNA. The sample table lists roughly 70,000 clones, around three quarters of them with a count of one. The ten top clones hold approximately 0.95% of the sample.

To identify antigen-specific CD4+ T cell clonotypes by their expansion, the ViraFEST assay first stimulated PBMC with viral peptide pools and then applied TCR sequencing. After roughly 11 days of culture, CD4+ T cells were isolated with the EasySep CD4+ T cell isolation kit. Each participant got two doses of an mRNA SARS-CoV-2 vaccine, either BNT162b2 or mRNA-1273. Negative nucleocapsid antibody results before and after vaccination confirmed that the healthy vaccine recipients had no prior SARS-CoV-2 infection. About 2 million PBMC per well were cultured in IMDM with 5% human AB serum, 10 IU/ml IL-2 and gentamicin, plus 10 ug/ml peptides. On days 3 and 7, half of the culture medium was replaced with fresh IL-2-containing medium. Unless otherwise noted, each peptide stimulation condition was cultured in triplicate wells. PBMC were separated from whole blood using Ficoll-Paque Plus gradient centrifugation and were then either cryopreserved at -140C or used fresh. The overlapping peptide pools covered the spike proteins of SARS-CoV-2 as well as those of the common cold coronaviruses HCoV-NL63, HCoV-OC43 and HCoV-229E. The QIAamp micro DNA kit was used to extract genomic DNA from the cultured CD4+ T cells.

There are 14 amino acids in the CDR3, from cysteine to valine inclusive. The kept DNA is CDR3 alone, 42 bases in frame from the first base. CDR1 and CDR2 are read off the germline V gene as MNHEY and SVGAGI. V is clipped by 6 bases and J by 7 bases, and the sequence between their germline boundaries is 19 bases long. What the work shows at the level of the full study, not this receptor alone: In healthy vaccine recipients, vaccine-induced clones were almost all SARS-CoV-2 mono-reactive, with only 1 of 255 being cross-reactive with common cold coronaviruses. Both infection-induced and vaccine-induced clones contracted markedly at late post-vaccination timepoints, which is consistent with waning T cell responses. Only a small number of convalescent patients were included, and no early post-infection timepoints were available, which limited the study.

The TCR was taken from a human donor who received a COVID-19 vaccine. The sequencing here drew on CD4+ T cells from PBMCs cultured with HCoV-OC43 spike peptides, taken after COVID-19 vaccination. Per the publication, the cell subset or site label means: HCoV-OC43 spike overlapping peptide pool stimulation. The V gene is TRBV6-5 and the J gene is TRBJ2-7, with TRBD1 as a weak D call on 6 bases. The CDR3 region has the sequence CASRSETGSREQYV. The nucleotides read TGTGCCAGCAGGTCTGAAACAGGGTCGAGGGAGCAGTACGTC.